The 8 T cell receptor beta chains listed next were all sequenced from one sample in a study of T cell responses to AZD1222 COVID-19 vaccine. This table comes from immunoSEQ multiplex PCR, and its TCRdb copy is limited to in-frame clones, with some not included. This table holds 130,000 to 150,000 clones, about nine tenths found once. The source material was peripheral blood, sampled on day 0 of AZD1222 vaccination. These receptors all stem from an adult in good health.

The chain couples TRBV12-3 or TRBV12-4 to TRBJ2-7, with D unclear. The CDR3 contains 12 residues. Trimming removed 2 bases from V and 9 bases from J, with 11 bases in between. The CDR3: CASSLKGTGQYF. DNA for the CDR3: TGTGCCAGCAGTTTAAAGGGTACGGGGCAGTACTTC.

This sequence joins TRBV6-4 and TRBJ2-1; TRBD1 matches 9 bases. CDR3 length: 15 amino acids. Trimming removed 5 bases from V and 4 bases from J; junction bases left unmatched: 6. Per the germline V gene, CDR1 is MRHNA and CDR2 is SNTAGT. Written as DNA, the CDR3 is TGTGCCAGCAGTCCCGGGACAGGGACTTACAATGAGCAGTTCTTC. It is translated as CASSPGTGTYNEQFF.

Only one count was recorded for this clone. The chain joins TRBV7-3 to TRBJ2-7, with D tentatively TRBD1 (7 bases). The CDR3 is 15 amino acids. In germline, CDR1 is SGHTA, CDR2 FQGTGA. V was clipped by 0 bases and J by 3 bases, with 12 bases between them. The CDR3 reads CASSLTGGQNYEQYF. Written as DNA, the CDR3 is TGTGCCAGCAGCTTAACGGGGGGACAGAACTACGAGCAGTACTTC.

The chain is built from TRBV19 and TRBJ2-2; D is perhaps TRBD1 (6 bases). This CDR3 is built from 14 residues. With 4 bases removed from V and 4 bases from J, the gap between germline ends came to 10 bases. Germline V gene lookup returns CDR1 LNHDA and CDR2 SQIVND (reference sequence). CDR3 sequence (DNA): TGTGCCAGTAGTACTGACAGGTTCACCGGGGAGCTGTTTTTT. Its translation: CASSTDRFTGELFF.

This clone was seen only a few times. The chain is built from TRBV19 and TRBJ2-2, with a tentative D call TRBD2 (5 bases). The CDR3 length is 14 residues. The germline CDR1 and CDR2 sequences are LNHDA and SQIVND (reference sequence). The V end was cut by 6 bases, the J end by 0 bases, with 8 bases between. The CDR3 DNA is TGTGCCAGTAGGAGGGAGACGAACACCGGGGAGCTGTTTTTT. It specifies CASRRETNTGELFF.

The rearrangement links TRBV19 to TRBJ2-7; D is uncertain. V lost 10 bases, J lost 1 base, and 17 bases lay in between. CDR1 is LNHDA, CDR2 SQIVND, per germline (reference sequence). The CDR3 runs 14 residues. CDR3 residues: CAIPTETSSYEQYF. As DNA, the CDR3 is TGTGCCATTCCGACGGAGACTTCTTCCTACGAGCAGTACTTC.

The J gene is TRBJ2-1, the V gene TRBV18; D not resolved. The CDR3 totals 13 residues. Deletions cut 2 bases from V and 5 bases from J, with 7 bases between. CDR1 and CDR2 from the germline V gene are KGHSH and LQKENI. CDR3 in amino acids: CASSPVADNEQFF. As DNA, the CDR3 is TGTGCCAGCTCACCAGTGGCAGACAATGAGCAGTTCTTC. Full variable domain (remainder filled in from reference TRBV18 and TRBJ2-1): NAGVMQNPRHLVRRRGQEARLRCSPMKGHSHVYWYRQLPEEGLKFMVYLQKENIIDESGMPKERFSAEFPKEGPSILRIQQVVRGDSAAYFCASSPVADNEQFFGPGTRLTVL.

The genes are TRBV9 and TRBJ1-2, with 8 bases aligning to TRBD1. Unmatched junction bases numbered 5, after V lost 4 bases and J lost 6 bases. CDR1 and CDR2 from the germline V gene are SGDLS and YYNGEE. The CDR3 spans 13 residues. The CDR3 region is CASSPQGAHGYTF. Here the CDR3 DNA reads TGTGCCAGCAGCCCCCAGGGGGCACATGGCTACACCTTC.